This T cell receptor beta chain was found in a study of early T cells in non-severe SARS-CoV-2 infection. Study in general: It was bulk RNA from unsorted whole blood that was sequenced, and the chains were unpaired.

TCRdb reprocessed the 5' RACE reads via MiXCR and lists one record per CDR3 protein. The top ten clones hold roughly 4.2% of a sample with some 41,000 distinct CDR3 sequences, about 25% of them seen once. V lost 7 bases, J lost 16 bases, and 20 bases lay in between. The CDR3 runs 12 residues. Germline V gives CDR1 SGHTA, CDR2 FQGNSA. This clonotype was seen only a few times. The chain recombines TRBV7-2 with TRBJ2-1; D perhaps matches TRBD1 (6 bases). This clonotype was obtained from an adult who was a healthcare worker with PCR-confirmed SARS-CoV-2 infection or an uninfected control (not recorded which). The source material was whole blood, sampled at baseline. The CDR3 sequence: CASKTTAGADFF. Here the CDR3 DNA reads TGTGCCAGCAAAACGACGGCAGGGGCAGATTTCTTC. The whole variable domain, filled in from reference TRBV7-2 and TRBJ2-1, reads GAGVSQSPSNKVTEKGKDVELRCDPISGHTALYWYRQSLGQGLEFLIYFQGNSAPDKSGLPSDRFSAERTGGSVSTLTIQRTQQEDSAVYLCASKTTAGADFFGPGTRLTVL.